Below, 32 T cell receptor beta chains from the same sample are listed, as sequenced in a study of cytomegalovirus exposure and HLA in healthy donors. PCR involved 60 Vbeta and 13 Jbeta primers. TCRdb's table, derived via immunoSEQ multiplex PCR, lists solely in-frame clones and lacks some. The sample lists approximately 170,000 clones; 65% to 85% were seen once. The sequencing input was PBMCs. The receptors shown here come from a woman between 18 and 29 years old in good health and CMV-seronegative.

This chain links TRBV5-4 with TRBJ1-1; 9 positions agree with TRBD1. V dropped 4 bases and J dropped 1; count of bases not matched to a gene: 2. Germline values: CDR1 SGHNT, CDR2 YYREEE (reference sequence). The CDR3 spans 14 residues. The CDR3 loop is CASSGGQGNTEAFF. CDR3 in DNA: TGTGCCAGCAGCGGGGGACAGGGGAACACTGAAGCTTTCTTT.

The genes are TRBV4-3 and TRBJ1-2; possible D gene TRBD1, 5 bases. The CDR3 has 16 residues. Germline CDR1 and CDR2: LGHNA and YSLEER. Deletions cut 1 base from V and 4 bases from J, with 16 bases between. The CDR3 nucleotides read TGCGCCAGCAGCCAAGTTGAGACAGTTGGATCCTATGGCTACACCTTC. Translation: CASSQVETVGSYGYTF.

The V gene is TRBV5-5, the J gene TRBJ2-3; TRBD2 might be the D (6 bases). V lost 3 bases to trimming and J lost 4 bases, with 12 bases between them. The CDR3 consists of 14 residues. Germline lookup yields CDR1 SGHKS and CDR2 YYEKEE (reference sequence). The CDR3 sequence is CASSSGSSSDTQYF. CDR3 sequence (DNA): TGTGCCAGCAGCTCCGGGAGTAGCTCAGATACGCAGTATTTT. Full variable domain (missing parts from reference TRBV5-5 and TRBJ2-3): DAGVTQSPTHLIKTRGQQVTLRCSPISGHKSVSWYQQVLGQGPQFIFQYYEKEERGRGNFPDRFSARQFPNYSSELNVNALLLGDSALYLCASSSGSSSDTQYFGPGTRLTVL.

This clone showed up just a few times. Written as DNA, the CDR3 is TGTGCCAGCAGGGCCGAGGGGGCGAATCGTCCTTTCTTT. It encodes CASRAEGANRPFF. The genes are TRBV2 and TRBJ1-1; 7 nucleotides match TRBD1. This CDR3 contains 13 residues. From germline, CDR1 is SNHLY and CDR2 FYNNEI. Trimming cost V 6 bases and J 12 bases; bases outside gene matches: 13.

The V gene is TRBV15, the J gene TRBJ2-7; TRBD1 is a possible D gene (7 bases). Looked up from germline, CDR1 is LNHNV and CDR2 is YYDKDF (reference sequence). The CDR3 loop spans 14 amino acids. V lost 1 base to trimming and J lost 4 bases, with 11 bases between them. Written as DNA, the CDR3 is TGTGCCACCAGCAGAGGCGGGACAGATTACGAGCAGTACTTC. Residues: CATSRGGTDYEQYF.

This clone was counted only a few times. V gene TRBV28 combines with J gene TRBJ1-1; D is undetermined. Germline V gene sequence: CDR1 MDHEN, CDR2 SYDVKM. V shed 3 bases and J shed 4 bases, with 6 bases lying between them. The CDR3 totals 12 residues. The CDR3 bases are TGTGCCAGCAGTTTGCGAGGCACTGAAGCTTTCTTT. Protein sequence: CASSLRGTEAFF.

The J gene is TRBJ1-6, the V gene TRBV11-2; the match to TRBD1 covers 7 bases. Per germline, CDR1 SGHAT and CDR2 FQNNGV. There are 13 residues in the CDR3. V was pared by 5 bases and J by 9 bases, with 4 bases of the junction left unmatched. Written as DNA, the CDR3 is TGTGCCAGCAGCCGACAGGGAGGTTCACCCCTCCACTTT. This encodes CASSRQGGSPLHF.

This clone was picked up a small number of times. The rearrangement links TRBV5-1 to TRBJ2-1, with 7 bases aligning to TRBD1. The CDR3 has 16 residues. V lost 0 bases and J lost 5; bases outside the gene matches: 8. Germline-derived CDR1 and CDR2 are SGHRS and YFSETQ. The CDR3, as DNA: TGCGCCAGCAGCTTGGGACAGGGAACATCTGACAATGAGCAGTTCTTC. As protein: CASSLGQGTSDNEQFF.

The rearrangement uses TRBV7-9 and TRBJ2-3; D is possibly TRBD1 (6 bases). Germline V gene sequence: CDR1 SEHNR, CDR2 FQNEAQ (reference sequence). The CDR3 has 15 amino acids. Deletions cut 0 bases from V and 2 bases from J, with 9 bases between. The CDR3 DNA reads as TGTGCCAGCAGCTTAGCGACAGGTACCACAGATACGCAGTATTTT. Protein: CASSLATGTTDTQYF.

The genes are TRBV5-4 and TRBJ2-1; 11 bases line up with TRBD2. The CDR3 consists of 17 residues. CDR1 is SGHNT, CDR2 YYREEE, per germline (reference sequence). The V segment lost 4 bases and the J segment 2 bases; nucleotides outside the gene matches: 8. As DNA, the CDR3 is TGTGCCAGCAGCGCGATTGATAGCGGGGGGGCCTACAATGAGCAGTTCTTC. Translated: CASSAIDSGGAYNEQFF. Supplemented by reference TRBV5-4 and TRBJ2-1, the full variable domain reads ETGVTQSPTHLIKTRGQQVTLRCSSQSGHNTVSWYQQALGQGPQFIFQYYREEENGRGNFPPRFSGLQFPNYSSELNVNALELDDSALYLCASSAIDSGGAYNEQFFGPGTRLTVL.

The chain employs TRBV19 and TRBJ1-2; D gene uncertain. V was clipped by 3 bases and J by 6 bases, with 17 bases between them. The CDR3 sequence is 15 residues long. Looked up from germline, CDR1 is LNHDA and CDR2 is SQIVND (reference sequence). DNA for the CDR3: TGTGCCAGTAGTATGGCTCGGGGTACCATCGATGGCTACACCTTC. This sequence encodes CASSMARGTIDGYTF.

In its sample, this clone was seen once. The V and J genes are TRBV14 and TRBJ2-5; no clear D gene. Trimming left V 1 base short and J 5 bases short, with 8 bases between. There are 13 residues in the CDR3. CDR1 and CDR2 (germline): SGHDN, FVKESK. CDR3 DNA sequence: TGTGCCAGCAGCCAAGCAGGAACGGAGACCCAGTACTTC. Translated, it gives CASSQAGTETQYF.

The chain has TRBV5-4 and TRBJ1-6, with D possibly TRBD1 on 6 matching bases. Germline lookup yields CDR1 SGHNT and CDR2 YYREEE (reference sequence). V was pared by 2 bases and J by 2 bases, with 8 bases between. This CDR3 has 15 residues. CDR3 coding DNA: TGTGCCAGCAGCTTAGGGACAACCTATAATTCACCCCTCCACTTT. Its translation: CASSLGTTYNSPLHF.

This rearrangement joins TRBV29-1 to TRBJ2-5; TRBD1 matches at 7 bases. The CDR3 runs 12 residues. V was pared by 6 bases and J by 4 bases, with 5 bases of the junction left unmatched. CDR1 is SQVTM, CDR2 ANQGSEA, per germline. The CDR3 region has the DNA TGCAGCGTAAAGGGGGCGCGAGAGACCCAGTACTTC. Translating gives CSVKGARETQYF.

The chain combines TRBV19 with TRBJ1-1; 8 bases match TRBD1. CDR1 LNHDA and CDR2 SQIVND come from the germline V gene (reference sequence). The V and J ends lost 6 bases and 2 bases, in that order; junction bases with no gene match: 5. There are 14 residues in the CDR3. The chain's CDR3 is CASSRQGSNTEAFF. The CDR3 coding sequence is TGTGCCAGTAGCAGACAGGGGTCTAACACTGAAGCTTTCTTT.

The chain joins TRBV30 to TRBJ2-3; a possible D gene is TRBD1 (6 bases). V lost 5 bases to trimming and J lost 3 bases, with 15 bases between them. The CDR3 runs to 14 residues. CDR1 is GTSNPN and CDR2 is SVGIG in the germline V gene (reference sequence). This chain's CDR3 is CAWEYDRSTDTQYF. CDR3 nucleotide sequence: TGTGCCTGGGAATACGACAGGTCGACAGATACGCAGTATTTT.

The chain joins TRBV19 to TRBJ2-7; maybe TRBD1 (7 bases). V lost 3 bases, J lost 2 bases, and 14 bases lay in between. CDR3 length equals 15 residues. CDR1 LNHDA and CDR2 SQIVND come from the germline V gene (reference sequence). DNA for the CDR3: TGTGCCAGTAGTATGGGCCAGGGGGGTCCCTACGAGCAGTACTTC. Its protein product is CASSMGQGGPYEQYF. Supplemented by reference TRBV19 and TRBJ2-7, the full variable domain reads DGGITQSPKYLFRKEGQNVTLSCEQNLNHDAMYWYRQDPGQGLRLIYYSQIVNDFQKGDIAEGYSVSREKKESFPLTVTSAQKNPTAFYLCASSMGQGGPYEQYFGPGTRLTVT.

The chain joins TRBV19 to TRBJ1-5; D perhaps matches TRBD1 (6 bases). The ends were cut back, 0 bases at V and 7 bases at J, with 13 bases in the middle. Germline V CDR1 and CDR2: LNHDA, SQIVND (reference sequence). This CDR3 comprises 15 residues. CDR3 nucleotides: TGTGCCAGTAGTATAGATATACCAGGGGACCAGCCCCAGCATTTT. Protein: CASSIDIPGDQPQHF.

This clone was detected a few times. V and J are TRBV7-2 and TRBJ2-3; 8 bases fit TRBD2. Germline CDR1 SGHTA, CDR2 FQGNSA. The CDR3 contains 17 residues. Trimming cost V 4 bases and J 7 bases; bases outside gene matches: 16. This CDR3 is CASSSIAQRGPGNTQYF. The CDR3 DNA follows: TGTGCCAGCAGCTCCATAGCCCAGCGGGGGCCAGGGAATACGCAGTATTTT.

The V gene is TRBV5-1, the J gene TRBJ1-5; a weak D match, TRBD1 (5 bases). Germline values: CDR1 SGHRS, CDR2 YFSETQ. The CDR3 spans 14 residues. The germline V and J ends were trimmed by 0 bases and 5 bases, with 9 bases remaining between them. The CDR3 loop is CASSLAGRDQPQHF. The CDR3 coding sequence is TGCGCCAGCAGCTTGGCAGGGCGAGATCAGCCCCAGCATTTT.

This clone has only a few counts. The chain uses TRBV9 and TRBJ1-1; TRBD1 matches at 7 bases. There are 15 residues in the CDR3. Germline loops: CDR1 SGDLS, CDR2 YYNGEE. The trim removed 5 bases at V and 1 base at J, leaving 8 bases unmatched. CDR3: CASSQAGGGNTEAFF. CDR3 bases: TGTGCCAGCAGTCAGGCAGGGGGTGGGAACACTGAAGCTTTCTTT.

This clone has just one count. J is TRBJ1-2 and V is TRBV7-8, with D tentatively TRBD1 (6 bases). Germline values: CDR1 SGHVS, CDR2 FQNEAQ. This CDR3 comprises 16 residues. V gave up 5 bases and J gave up 4 bases, with 20 bases separating them. CDR3 sequence (DNA): TGTGCCAGCAGCGCGGCGGGGGGCGGGGAGCTCTATGGCTACACCTTC. This codes for CASSAAGGGELYGYTF.

The rearrangement links TRBV4-1 to TRBJ1-1, with D maybe TRBD1 (5 bases). V lost 0 bases to trimming and J lost 3 bases, with 14 bases between them. The germline V gene encodes CDR1 MGHRA and CDR2 YSYEKL. This CDR3 is 16 amino acids long. Here the CDR3 reads CASSQETAGLDTEAFF. The CDR3 nucleotides read TGCGCCAGCAGCCAAGAAACGGCAGGGCTCGACACTGAAGCTTTCTTT.

This clone was observed once. The V gene is TRBV10-1, the J gene TRBJ2-5; D remains ambiguous. The CDR3 sequence is 14 residues long. Germline V CDR1 and CDR2: WNHNN, SYGVQD (reference sequence). Between the trimmed V and J ends, which lost 0 bases and 1 base, there was a span of 6 bases. CDR3 bases: TGCGCCAGCAGTGAGTCTGGCACCCAAGAGACCCAGTACTTC. Its protein is CASSESGTQETQYF.

The chain joins TRBV28 to TRBJ1-1, with TRBD1 matching over 7 bases. Germline assignment: CDR1 MDHEN and CDR2 SYDVKM. The CDR3 loop spans 14 amino acids. Trimming took 6 bases from V and 1 from J; bases not matched to a gene: 5. CDR3 in DNA: TGTGCCAGCAGCTCTACAGGGGAGAACACTGAAGCTTTCTTT. Its protein product is CASSSTGENTEAFF. The complete variable domain, with remaining parts taken from reference TRBV28 and TRBJ1-1, reads DVKVTQSSRYLVKRTGEKVFLECVQDMDHENMFWYRQDPGLGLRLIYFSYDVKMKEKGDIPEGYSVSREKKERFSLILESASTNQTSMYLCASSSTGENTEAFFGQGTRLTVV.

The V gene is TRBV30, the J gene TRBJ1-1, with 8 positions matching TRBD1. The V and J ends lost 4 bases and 1 base, in that order; junction bases with no gene match: 8. Per the germline V gene, CDR1 is GTSNPN and CDR2 is SVGIG (reference sequence). The CDR3 is made up of 15 amino acids. Here the CDR3 reads CAWTGQGGENTEAFF. As DNA, the CDR3 is TGTGCCTGGACCGGACAGGGAGGAGAGAACACTGAAGCTTTCTTT.

The CDR3: CASSPPGQLNEKLFF. CDR3 DNA sequence: TGTGCCAGCAGTCCTCCGGGACAGCTTAATGAAAAACTGTTTTTT. The rearrangement joins TRBV28 to TRBJ1-4; 7 bases align to TRBD1. The CDR3 is made up of 15 amino acids. V lost 5 bases and J lost 4; bases outside the gene matches: 7. Germline assignment: CDR1 MDHEN and CDR2 SYDVKM.

This clone was observed a few times. This chain links TRBV6-5 with TRBJ1-2; 7 nucleotides align to TRBD1. With 6 bases clipped from V and 4 bases from J, the junction kept 5 bases outside the gene matches. In germline, CDR1 is MNHEY, CDR2 SVGAGI. The CDR3 extends over 13 amino acids. DNA of the CDR3: TGTGCCAGCAGCCCCCGGGACAGCTATGGCTACACCTTC. This gives the protein CASSPRDSYGYTF.

The chain couples TRBV19 to TRBJ2-1; 9 bases match TRBD2. The length of the CDR3 is 15 residues. V trimming: 2 bases; J trimming: 7 bases; junction bases outside the gene matches: 6. Germline CDR1 reads LNHDA; CDR2 reads SQIVND (reference sequence). The CDR3 spells CASSIWRGGRNEQFF. The CDR3 bases are TGTGCCAGTAGTATATGGCGGGGGGGCCGGAATGAGCAGTTCTTC.

The chain recombines TRBV14 with TRBJ1-1; D gene ambiguous. The CDR3 contains 15 residues. The V end lost 4 bases, the J end lost 3 bases, and 15 bases lay between the germline ends. Germline V CDR1 and CDR2: SGHDN, FVKESK. The CDR3 bases are TGTGCCAGCAGCCGTTTTCAGGATCGCGACACTGAAGCTTTCTTT. This codes for CASSRFQDRDTEAFF.

This rearrangement joins TRBV6-5 to TRBJ1-2; D remains unclear. The CDR3 runs to 12 residues. V lost 5 bases, J lost 0 bases, and 4 bases lay in between. Per the germline V gene, CDR1 is MNHEY and CDR2 is SVGAGI. CDR3 bases: TGTGCCAGCAGTCCTCCTAACTATGGCTACACCTTC. This translates into CASSPPNYGYTF.

V and J are TRBV5-8 and TRBJ2-1, with 13 bases aligning to TRBD2. Unmatched junction bases numbered 2, after V lost 0 bases and J lost 8 bases. Germline CDR1 is SGHTS and CDR2 is YDEGEE. The length of the CDR3 is 15 residues. CDR3 sequence reads: CASSLGTSGSDEQFF. The CDR3 DNA reads as TGTGCCAGCAGCTTGGGGACTAGCGGGAGTGATGAGCAGTTCTTC.